The 8 T cell receptor beta chains below were found in one sample sequenced in a study of T-cell memory formation after mild COVID-19. TCRdb processed the 5' RACE reads anew with MiXCR; each CDR3 protein has one entry. The table records about 250,000 distinct CDR3 sequences, over 15% of them present only once. Sequencing was carried out using PBMCs or a T cell subset sorted from them (not recorded which). All receptors come from a man aged 18 to 29 who had mild COVID-19 (a few samples of this study predate the infection). Cell type and time point are not known.

The DNA for the CDR3 is TGTGCCAGCAGGCCAGGGACCGGGGAGCTGTTTTTT. Translating gives CASRPGTGELFF. V and J are TRBV6-1 and TRBJ2-2, with D perhaps TRBD1 (5 bases). Germline values: CDR1 MNHNS, CDR2 SASEGT. This CDR3 has 12 residues. The V end lost 6 bases, the J end lost 5 bases, and 7 bases lay between the germline ends.

The table lists this clonotype with a few counts. The chain has TRBV4-3 and TRBJ1-2, with unresolved D. CDR3 size: 15 residues. From germline, CDR1 is LGHNA and CDR2 YSLEER. V was trimmed by 0 bases and J by 3 bases, leaving 11 bases between them. CDR3 coding DNA: TGCGCCAGCAGCCAAGATATCCTTCCAGACTATGGCTACACCTTC. Translation: CASSQDILPDYGYTF.

In this sample, this clonotype turned up many times. Here the CDR3 reads CASSLSLGAEAFF. Written as DNA, the CDR3 is TGCGCCAGCAGCTTGTCCCTGGGGGCTGAAGCTTTCTTT. J is TRBJ1-1 and V is TRBV5-1; D may be TRBD1 (5 bases). Deletions cut 1 base from V and 6 bases from J, with 10 bases between. Germline CDR1 and CDR2: SGHRS and YFSETQ. The length of the CDR3 is 13 residues.

This clonotype was seen only a few times. This sequence joins TRBV19 and TRBJ1-1, with D unclear. This CDR3 comprises 14 residues. Trimming left V 9 bases short and J 1 base short, with 15 bases between. Per the germline V gene, CDR1 is LNHDA and CDR2 is SQIVND (reference sequence). CDR3 sequence reads: CASTSGFGNTEAFF. CDR3 DNA sequence: TGTGCCAGCACCTCGGGTTTTGGGAACACTGAAGCTTTCTTT.

This clonotype was detected only a few times. J is TRBJ1-2 and V is TRBV2; D gene uncertain. From germline, CDR1 is SNHLY and CDR2 FYNNEI. The V end lost 4 bases, the J end lost 8 bases, and 17 bases lay between the germline ends. The CDR3 length is 14 residues. In nucleotides, the CDR3 is TGTGCCAGCAGTGCAGACTTGGGGATTAGGGGCTACACCTTC. Its protein product is CASSADLGIRGYTF.

This clonotype was detected ten times or more. The genes are TRBV10-2 and TRBJ2-5; maybe TRBD2 (5 bases). V lost 4 bases and J 5 bases, leaving 11 bases between the germline ends. Germline CDR1 WSHSY, CDR2 SAAADI. The CDR3 runs to 13 residues. The CDR3 sequence is CASSGLARETQYF. CDR3 nucleotides: TGCGCCAGCAGTGGGCTAGCTAGGGAGACCCAGTACTTC.

The chain employs TRBV4-2 and TRBJ2-5, with 8 positions matching TRBD2. Germline V gene sequence: CDR1 LGHNA, CDR2 YNFKEQ. V trimming: 0 bases; J trimming: 5 bases; junction bases outside the gene matches: 11. The CDR3 is 17 amino acids. In DNA form, the CDR3 reads TGTGCCAGCAGCCAAGAGGTAGCGGGGCAATTTTTGGAGACCCAGTACTTC. Translated: CASSQEVAGQFLETQYF.

The chain recombines TRBV11-2 with TRBJ1-5; no definite D call. The CDR3 is 14 amino acids. Per germline, CDR1 SGHAT and CDR2 FQNNGV. V was trimmed by 5 bases and J by 0 bases, leaving 8 bases between them. The CDR3 DNA is TGTGCCAGCAGCCAGTACCCTAGCAATCAGCCCCAGCATTTT. It specifies CASSQYPSNQPQHF.